These T cell receptor beta chains were read from a single sample in a study of blood T cell repertoires in COVID-19. TCRdb's table, derived via immunoSEQ multiplex PCR, lists solely in-frame clones and lacks some. This table has about 19,000 clones, approximately 88% appearing once. The sample consisted of peripheral blood. Every receptor here comes from a human donor in a cohort sampled during active COVID-19. Each CDR3 is given with its conserved first and last residue. The order of the fields is clone size, D gene, V gene, J gene, CDR3 DNA, CDR3 protein. A D gene is named only where the DNA matches it firmly. Clone size, where shown, is once, few, many, or a class for clones that have expanded.

size: NA; D: TRBD2; V: TRBV13; J: TRBJ2-2; DNA: TGTGCCAGCAGCCTAGCGGGTAGTGTTGCCGGGGAGCTGTTTTTT; CDR3: CASSLAGSVAGELFF
size: NA; D: NA; V: TRBV10-1; J: TRBJ2-3; DNA: TGCGCCAGCAGTGAGTTAAAAGATACGCAGTATTTT; CDR3: CASSELKDTQYF
size: NA; D: NA; V: TRBV2; J: TRBJ1-3; DNA: TGTGCCAGCAGTGGGGCGGGGGTTGGAAACACCATATATTTT; CDR3: CASSGAGVGNTIYF
size: NA; D: TRBD1; V: TRBV3-1/TRBV3-2; J: TRBJ1-1; DNA: TGTGCCAGCAACCGACAGGGGTGGGACACTGAAGCTTTCTTT; CDR3: CASNRQGWDTEAFF
size: NA; D: NA; V: TRBV4-2; J: TRBJ2-1; DNA: TGTGCCAGCAGCCAAGATCTAAACTATGAGCAGTTCTTC; CDR3: CASSQDLNYEQFF
size: NA; D: TRBD2; V: TRBV2; J: TRBJ2-3; DNA: TGTGCGAGCGGGAGAGGAGCAGATACGCAGTATTTT; CDR3: CASGRGADTQYF
size: once; D: TRBD1; V: TRBV18; J: TRBJ2-5; DNA: TGTGCCAGCTCACTAGCCGGGACAGATCAAGAGACCCAGTACTTC; CDR3: CASSLAGTDQETQYF
size: once; D: NA; V: TRBV7-2; J: TRBJ2-7; DNA: TGTGCCAGCAGCTTAGGTTACGGGGGACCGGCCTACGAGCAGTACTTC; CDR3: CASSLGYGGPAYEQYF
size: NA; D: TRBD2; V: TRBV29-1; J: TRBJ2-7; DNA: TGCAGCGACCCTGAACTCCAGCGGGACTCCTACGAGCAGTACTTC; CDR3: CSDPELQRDSYEQYF
size: NA; D: TRBD1; V: TRBV5-1; J: TRBJ1-2; DNA: TGCGCCAGCAGCTCGGGACAGAGTACAAATGGCTACACCTTC; CDR3: CASSSGQSTNGYTF
size: once; D: TRBD2; V: TRBV2; J: TRBJ2-2; DNA: TGTGCCAGCAGGACGGGAGGCTGGCCCGGGGAGCTGTTTTTT; CDR3: CASRTGGWPGELFF
size: once; D: NA; V: TRBV5-1; J: TRBJ2-5; DNA: TGCGCCAGCAGCATGACGGCAGCTAGAGAGACCCAGTACTTC; CDR3: CASSMTAARETQYF
size: NA; D: NA; V: TRBV9; J: TRBJ1-1; DNA: TGTGCCAGCAGCTCAGGAGGCCTCGCGGCTGAAGCTTTCTTT; CDR3: CASSSGGLAAEAFF
size: NA; D: NA; V: TRBV7-9; J: TRBJ1-1; DNA: TGTGCCAGCAGCTCAGGGACTGGGCACACTGAAGCTTTCTTT; CDR3: CASSSGTGHTEAFF
size: NA; D: TRBD2; V: TRBV9; J: TRBJ2-3; DNA: TGTGCCAGCAGCGTAGCCGGGAGGGCAACAGATACGCAGTATTTT; CDR3: CASSVAGRATDTQYF
size: NA; D: NA; V: TRBV5-5; J: TRBJ2-7; DNA: TGTGCCAGCAGCTTTCGAGGAGATCAGCAGTACTTC; CDR3: CASSFRGDQQYF
size: NA; D: TRBD2; V: TRBV18; J: TRBJ2-2; DNA: TGTGCCAGCCGCTATAGCGGGAGGGACACCGGGGAGCTGTTTTTT; CDR3: CASRYSGRDTGELFF
size: NA; D: TRBD1; V: TRBV27; J: TRBJ2-7; DNA: TGTGCCAGCAGCCCAACTCAGAGGACAGGAACCTACGAGCAGTACTTC; CDR3: CASSPTQRTGTYEQYF
size: NA; D: NA; V: TRBV2; J: TRBJ2-2; DNA: TGTGCCAGCAGTGAAGTCGGGACCGGGGAGCTGTTTTTT; CDR3: CASSEVGTGELFF
size: NA; D: NA; V: TRBV19; J: TRBJ2-6; DNA: TGTGCCAGTAGTAGTAGGGGTTCTGGGGCCAACGTCCTGACTTTC; CDR3: CASSSRGSGANVLTF
size: NA; D: NA; V: TRBV7-9; J: TRBJ1-3; DNA: TGTGCCAGCAGTTTAGTAGGGGCTGGAAACACCATATATTTT; CDR3: CASSLVGAGNTIYF
size: NA; D: NA; V: TRBV12-3/TRBV12-4; J: TRBJ1-6; DNA: TGTGCCAGCAGTTTTGTAGATTCACCCCTCCACTTT; CDR3: CASSFVDSPLHF
size: NA; D: TRBD1; V: TRBV5-1; J: TRBJ1-2; DNA: TGCGCCAGCAGCTTGGCCCCCGACAGGGCTGAGCTCTATGGCTACACCTTC; CDR3: CASSLAPDRAELYGYTF
size: NA; D: NA; V: TRBV28; J: TRBJ1-4; DNA: TGTGCCAGCAGGGCGGGACGGCCTAATGAAAAACTGTTTTTT; CDR3: CASRAGRPNEKLFF
size: NA; D: NA; V: TRBV7-2; J: TRBJ2-3; DNA: TGTGCCAGCAGCACCACAGGAGGCACAGATACGCAGTATTTT; CDR3: CASSTTGGTDTQYF
size: NA; D: NA; V: TRBV12-3/TRBV12-4; J: TRBJ2-5; DNA: TGTGCCAGCCGACGCAGGGAAGGGGTGACCCAGTACTTC; CDR3: CASRRREGVTQYF
size: NA; D: NA; V: TRBV19; J: TRBJ2-2; DNA: TGTGCCAGTAGTACGAGATCCGGACTTAACACCGGGGAGCTGTTTTTT; CDR3: CASSTRSGLNTGELFF
size: NA; D: NA; V: TRBV7-2; J: TRBJ2-3; DNA: TGTGCCAGCAGCCCATTCACAGATACGCAGTATTTT; CDR3: CASSPFTDTQYF
size: NA; D: TRBD2; V: TRBV6-5; J: TRBJ2-2; DNA: TGTGCCAGCAGGGGCGGGAGGACCGGGGAGCTGTTTTTT; CDR3: CASRGGRTGELFF
size: NA; D: TRBD1; V: TRBV28; J: TRBJ1-1; DNA: TGTGCCAGCACCTGGACAGGGCCCACTGAAGCTTTCTTT; CDR3: CASTWTGPTEAFF
size: NA; D: NA; V: TRBV5-5; J: TRBJ2-7; DNA: TGTGCCAGCAGCTTGGCCACAGGAGGGTACTCCTACGAGCAGTACTTC; CDR3: CASSLATGGYSYEQYF
size: NA; D: TRBD1; V: TRBV3-1/TRBV3-2; J: TRBJ2-2; DNA: TGTGCCAGCAGCCTCGTGAGAAGGAGGACAGGGCGTCATGACACCGGGGAGCTGTTTTTT; CDR3: CASSLVRRRTGRHDTGELFF
size: few; D: NA; V: TRBV24-1; J: TRBJ1-5; DNA: TGTGCCATACAGGGATCGGGAAAGCCCCAGCATTTT; CDR3: CAIQGSGKPQHF
size: NA; D: NA; V: TRBV7-8; J: TRBJ2-1; DNA: TGTGCCAGCAGCTTTTTAGCGGTAGCCCACAATGAGCAGTTCTTC; CDR3: CASSFLAVAHNEQFF
size: NA; D: TRBD1; V: TRBV2; J: TRBJ1-2; DNA: TGTGCCAGCGAGGGGACAGGGGGTCAGGGGGGCTACACCTTC; CDR3: CASEGTGGQGGYTF
size: NA; D: TRBD2; V: TRBV9; J: TRBJ2-1; DNA: TGTGCCAGCAGCGTAGGTCCAGCGGGAGGCGATGAGCAGTTCTTC; CDR3: CASSVGPAGGDEQFF
size: NA; D: NA; V: TRBV19; J: TRBJ1-1; DNA: TGTGCCAGTAAGAGGCGGGAGAACACTGAAGCTTTCTTT; CDR3: CASKRRENTEAFF
size: NA; D: TRBD1; V: TRBV18; J: TRBJ2-7; DNA: TGTGCCAGCTCACCTCTGGGACAGGGGAGCGAGCAGTACTTC; CDR3: CASSPLGQGSEQYF
size: NA; D: NA; V: TRBV7-9; J: TRBJ2-2; DNA: TGTGTCGTGGGCCTATCCCCAGGGGCGAACACCGGGGAGCTGTTTTTT; CDR3: CVVGLSPGANTGELFF
size: NA; D: NA; V: TRBV19; J: TRBJ2-7; DNA: TGTGCCAGTAGTATCGGTCCAGGGCCCAAAAGGAGCGAGCAGTACTTC; CDR3: CASSIGPGPKRSEQYF
size: NA; D: NA; V: TRBV19; J: TRBJ2-7; DNA: TGTGCCAGTAGTGAAAGACAGCGACACGAGCAGTACTTC; CDR3: CASSERQRHEQYF
size: NA; D: NA; V: TRBV6-6; J: TRBJ2-1; DNA: TGTGCCAGCAGTTATGAGTCTGACAATGAGCAGTTCTTC; CDR3: CASSYESDNEQFF
size: NA; D: NA; V: TRBV5-5; J: TRBJ2-7; DNA: TGTGCCAGCAGCTTGGGCTCCGCCAGGGGACGATACGAGCAGTACTTC; CDR3: CASSLGSARGRYEQYF
size: once; D: NA; V: TRBV5-5; J: TRBJ1-4; DNA: TGTGCCAGCAGCCCCACAGGGTTAACTAATGAAAAACTGTTTTTT; CDR3: CASSPTGLTNEKLFF
size: NA; D: NA; V: TRBV7-9; J: TRBJ1-1; DNA: TGTGCCAGCAGTTCCGGGAGTGGCACTGAAGCTTTCTTT; CDR3: CASSSGSGTEAFF
size: NA; D: TRBD1; V: TRBV5-6; J: TRBJ1-2; DNA: TGTGCCAGCAGCTTGGGACAGGGATCGGGGCTCTATGGCTACACCTTC; CDR3: CASSLGQGSGLYGYTF
size: NA; D: NA; V: TRBV2; J: TRBJ1-4; DNA: TGTGCCAGCAATACCGTCGGGGGGCTTGAAAAACTGTTTTTT; CDR3: CASNTVGGLEKLFF
size: NA; D: TRBD2; V: TRBV7-9; J: TRBJ2-5; DNA: TGTGCCAGCAGCTGGTTAGCGGGAGGGAGAGAGACCCAGTACTTC; CDR3: CASSWLAGGRETQYF
size: NA; D: NA; V: TRBV12-3/TRBV12-4; J: TRBJ2-1; DNA: TGTGCCAGCAGTGTCGGGGATGAGCAGTTCTTC; CDR3: CASSVGDEQFF
size: NA; D: TRBD2; V: TRBV27; J: TRBJ2-7; DNA: TGTGCCAGCGGAGGCCCTAGCGGGGGTTCCTACGAGCAGTACTTC; CDR3: CASGGPSGGSYEQYF
size: NA; D: TRBD2; V: TRBV6-5; J: TRBJ2-7; DNA: TGTGCCAGCAGTTCGGGCGGGAGTACCTACGAGCAGTACTTC; CDR3: CASSSGGSTYEQYF
size: NA; D: TRBD2; V: TRBV5-1; J: TRBJ2-1; DNA: TGCGCCAGCAGCCCTGGACTAGCGGTTTACAATGAGCAGTTCTTC; CDR3: CASSPGLAVYNEQFF
size: NA; D: NA; V: TRBV2; J: TRBJ1-6; DNA: TGTGCCAGCAGGGAGGAGGGGGGGAGGTCACCCCTCCACTTT; CDR3: CASREEGGRSPLHF
size: once; D: NA; V: TRBV10-3; J: TRBJ2-1; DNA: TGTGCCGCCGCCATATCCGGCTCCTACAATGAGCAGTTCTTC; CDR3: CAAAISGSYNEQFF
size: NA; D: NA; V: TRBV19; J: TRBJ2-5; DNA: TGTGCCAGTAGTATAGGGACAGGGAGGGGTCAAGAGACCCAGTACTTC; CDR3: CASSIGTGRGQETQYF
size: NA; D: NA; V: TRBV2; J: TRBJ1-3; DNA: TGTGCCAGCAGTGTTACCTTTAGCTCTGGAAACACCATATATTTT; CDR3: CASSVTFSSGNTIYF
size: NA; D: TRBD1; V: TRBV30; J: TRBJ1-5; DNA: TGTGCCTGGAGTTCAGGGGGGTATAGCAATCAGCCCCAGCATTTT; CDR3: CAWSSGGYSNQPQHF